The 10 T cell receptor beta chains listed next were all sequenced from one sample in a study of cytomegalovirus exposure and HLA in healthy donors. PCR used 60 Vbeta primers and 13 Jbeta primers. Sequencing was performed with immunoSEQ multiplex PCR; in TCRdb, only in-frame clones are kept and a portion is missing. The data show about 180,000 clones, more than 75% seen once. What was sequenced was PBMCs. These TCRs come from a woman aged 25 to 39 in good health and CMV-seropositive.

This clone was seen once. CDR3 sequence: CASSLDNPTDTQYF. In DNA, the CDR3 is TGCGCCAGCAGCTTGGACAATCCCACAGATACGCAGTATTTT. This chain links TRBV5-1 with TRBJ2-3; D is ambiguous. Germline V lookup: CDR1 SGHRS, CDR2 YFSETQ. Trimming shortened V by 0 bases and J by 2 bases, and 7 bases separated the two germline ends. The CDR3 extends over 14 amino acids. Variable domain in full (rest from reference TRBV5-1 and TRBJ2-3): KAGVTQTPRYLIKTRGQQVTLSCSPISGHRSVSWYQQTPGQGLQFLFEYFSETQRNKGNFPGRFSGRQFSNSRSEMNVSTLELGDSALYLCASSLDNPTDTQYFGPGTRLTVL.

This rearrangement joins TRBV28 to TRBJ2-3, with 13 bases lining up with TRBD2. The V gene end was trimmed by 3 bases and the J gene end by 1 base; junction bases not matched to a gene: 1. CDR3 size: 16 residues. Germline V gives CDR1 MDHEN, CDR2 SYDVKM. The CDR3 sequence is CASSFTSGGGTDTQYF. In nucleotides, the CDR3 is TGTGCCAGCAGTTTCACTAGCGGGGGGGGCACAGATACGCAGTATTTT. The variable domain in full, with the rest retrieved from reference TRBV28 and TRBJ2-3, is DVKVTQSSRYLVKRTGEKVFLECVQDMDHENMFWYRQDPGLGLRLIYFSYDVKMKEKGDIPEGYSVSREKKERFSLILESASTNQTSMYLCASSFTSGGGTDTQYFGPGTRLTVL.

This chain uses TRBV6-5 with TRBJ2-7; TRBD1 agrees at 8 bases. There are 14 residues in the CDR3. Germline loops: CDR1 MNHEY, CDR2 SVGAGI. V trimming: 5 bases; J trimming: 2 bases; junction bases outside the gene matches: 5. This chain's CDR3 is CASSLRTGPYEQYF. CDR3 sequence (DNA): TGTGCCAGCAGTCTCCGGACAGGGCCCTACGAGCAGTACTTC.

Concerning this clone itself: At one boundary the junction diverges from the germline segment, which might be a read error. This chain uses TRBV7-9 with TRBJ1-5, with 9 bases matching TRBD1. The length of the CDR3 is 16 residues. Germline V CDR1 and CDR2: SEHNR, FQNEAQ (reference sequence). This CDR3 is CSSSPGDREPREPQHF. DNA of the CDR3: TGTTCCAGCAGCCCCGGGGACAGGGAACCCCGGGAGCCCCAGCATTTT. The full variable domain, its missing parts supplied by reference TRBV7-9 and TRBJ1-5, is DTGVSQNPRHKITKRGQNVTFRCDPISEHNRLYWYRQTLGQGPEFLTYFQNEAQLEKSRLLSDRFSAERPKGSFSTLEIQRTEQGDSAMYLCSSSPGDREPREPQHFGDGTRLSIL.

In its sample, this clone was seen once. CDR3 protein: CASSPQGAGEKLFF. As DNA, the CDR3 is TGCGCCAGCAGCCCACAGGGGGCAGGGGAAAAACTGTTTTTT. The V and J genes are TRBV5-1 and TRBJ1-4; 9 bases agree with TRBD1. The V segment lost 4 bases and the J segment 8 bases; nucleotides outside the gene matches: 6. This CDR3 is built from 14 residues. Germline V gives CDR1 SGHRS, CDR2 YFSETQ.

The CDR3 protein is CASSVGASGGLNTDTQYF. The CDR3 DNA sequence: TGTGCCAGCAGCGTAGGGGCTAGCGGGGGGCTGAACACAGATACGCAGTATTTT. The rearrangement joins TRBV9 to TRBJ2-3, with 11 bases that match TRBD2. Losses at the gene ends were 0 bases for V and 2 bases for J; bases not matched to a gene: 8. CDR3 size: 18 residues. CDR1 SGDLS and CDR2 YYNGEE come from the germline V gene. The entire variable domain, with the rest obtained from reference TRBV9 and TRBJ2-3, is as follows: DSGVTQTPKHLITATGQRVTLRCSPRSGDLSVYWYQQSLDQGLQFLIQYYNGEERAKGNILERFSAQQFPDLHSELNLSSLELGDSALYFCASSVGASGGLNTDTQYFGPGTRLTVL.

The CDR3 DNA sequence: TGTGCCAGCAGTTTTTTAACTCTTTCGGGGGCCTACAATGAGCAGTTCTTC. Protein: CASSFLTLSGAYNEQFF. The V and J genes are TRBV27 and TRBJ2-1; tentative D call: TRBD2 (6 bases). Trimming left V 3 bases short and J 2 bases short, with 17 bases between. CDR1 MNHEY and CDR2 SMNVEV come from the germline V gene (reference sequence). This CDR3 has 17 residues.

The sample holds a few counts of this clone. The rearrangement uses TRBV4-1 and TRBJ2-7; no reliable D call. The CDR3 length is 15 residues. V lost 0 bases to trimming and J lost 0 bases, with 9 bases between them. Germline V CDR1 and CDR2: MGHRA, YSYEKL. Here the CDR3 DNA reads TGCGCCAGCAGCCAAGATTCTCCCCGCTCCTACGAGCAGTACTTC. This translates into CASSQDSPRSYEQYF.

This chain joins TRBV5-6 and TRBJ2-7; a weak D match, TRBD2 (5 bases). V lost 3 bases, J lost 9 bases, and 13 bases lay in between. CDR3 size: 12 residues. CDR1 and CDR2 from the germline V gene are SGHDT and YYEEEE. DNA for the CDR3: TGTGCCAGCAGCTCTAGAGGGCGAGGGCAGTACTTC. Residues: CASSSRGRGQYF.

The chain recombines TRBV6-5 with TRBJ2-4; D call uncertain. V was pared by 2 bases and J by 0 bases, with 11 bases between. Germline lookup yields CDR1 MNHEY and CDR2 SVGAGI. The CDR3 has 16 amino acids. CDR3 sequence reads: CASSYELELAKNIQYF. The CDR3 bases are TGTGCCAGCAGTTACGAGCTAGAACTAGCCAAAAACATTCAGTACTTC.